The TCR beta chain under discussion was sequenced for a study of a mutant IDH1 vaccine in newly diagnosed glioma (dated by TCRdb to the early 2020s). For context, the study as a whole: Vaccination was initiated 4-6 weeks after radiotherapy alone, or concurrently with temozolomide cycles in the chemotherapy-containing groups. Peripheral blood was collected at six visits: V03 (baseline), V05, V07, V10, V12 and V13. For exploratory analyses, around 26 treated patients had longitudinal TCRB deep sequencing done wherever samples were available. Of the approximately 34 patients who were treated, around 62% were male and 37.5% were female, and the mean age was about 37 years. Before enrollment, patients had received standard therapy of radiotherapy alone, temozolomide alone, or radiochemotherapy with temozolomide; most received the combination. The week-35 safety follow-up took place at visit V12, and the week-47 end of study took place at visit V13. General findings and caveats noted by the study authors: Immune responses induced by the vaccine were seen in 93.3% of patients across multiple MHC alleles. Pseudoprogression appeared unrelated to alterations in the top peripheral T cell clonotypes detected by TCRB sequencing. PBMC samples for TCRB deep sequencing were selected based on availability. The authors noted that analyses of patient blood samples could not be reproduced because of sample limitations.

Libraries were constructed by the immunoSEQ multiplex PCR assay. Rearranged TCR beta chain sequences were amplified using the hsTCRB Kit according to the manufacturer's protocol. TCRB libraries were sequenced on an Illumina MiSeq. As for the original processing: Demultiplexing, trimming and gene mapping were performed with the kit vendor's proprietary platform. TCRdb stores this immuneACCESS table with in-frame sequences only. Part of the clones is absent; in the studies checked, under half of the shortfall reflects unresolved V genes, and no reason is known for the rest. The DNA gave D and trimming, while V, J and clone size come from that table. Within this sample are about 64,000 clones, with 74% of them counted one time only. Roughly 4.7% of the sample lies in the top ten. Trimming leaves V shorter by 5 bases and J shorter by 2 bases, with the junction holding 15 bases beyond the gene matches. The germline V gene (reference sequence) supplies CDR1 LNHDA and CDR2 SQIVND. CDR3 length: 20 amino acids, cysteine to phenylalanine. The read is trimmed to its CDR3 DNA, 60 bases read in frame from base 1.

What the time point label conveys for this sample: week 35, safety follow-up. Each vaccine dose, consisting of 300 ug of a 20-mer mutant IDH1 peptide in Montanide, was administered subcutaneously with topical imiquimod. Patients were given eight vaccinations, in weeks 1, 3, 5, 7, 11, 15, 19 and 23, which matched visits V03 through V10. Donors had newly diagnosed WHO grade 3 or 4 IDH1-mutant astrocytomas with loss of nuclear ATRX. The samples were drawn from NOA16, a multicentre, single-arm, open-label phase I trial in Germany that tested a mutant IDH1 peptide vaccine in humans for the first time. Genomic DNA for TCRB sequencing was extracted from EDTA blood using the DNeasy Blood and Tissue Kit. This clone was detected once. Its target antigen remains unknown. Base qualities are not at hand, and no much larger clone is one base apart.

The source material was PBMCs, sampled from a glioma patient whose treatment included an IDH1 peptide vaccine. The receptor's source is a man aged 45 to 65 with glioma. The V and J segments used are TRBV19 and TRBJ1-4; the central 12 bases match TRBD1. The CDR3 amino acid sequence is: CASSPQPGQGAGSTNEKLFF. The DNA sequence is given as TGTGCCAGTAGTCCCCAACCGGGACAGGGGGCCGGTTCGACTAATGAAAAACTGTTTTTT. Extended through the reference TRBV19 and TRBJ1-4 proteins, this CDR3 yields the full variable domain: DGGITQSPKYLFRKEGQNVTLSCEQNLNHDAMYWYRQDPGQGLRLIYYSQIVNDFQKGDIAEGYSVSREKKESFPLTVTSAQKNPTAFYLCASSPQPGQGAGSTNEKLFFGSGTQLSVL.